A selection of T cell receptor beta chains follows, all from one sample in a study of cytomegalovirus exposure and HLA in healthy donors. Using immunoSEQ multiplex PCR, the repertoire was profiled, and TCRdb retains in-frame clones only, with some absent. The sample records 200,000 to 250,000 clones, around 83% being singletons. The source material was PBMCs. The source is a girl aged 2-10 years in good health and CMV-seronegative. CDR3s include the opening cysteine and the closing phenylalanine or tryptophan. D genes are given only for firm matches. Not all rows give a size; the values are once, few, many and, for expanded clones, a class.

. | . | TRBJ1-4 | 14 | TRBV6-4 | TGTGCCAGCAGTGACAAGGGGGTAGAAGAAAAACTGTTTTTT | CASSDKGVEEKLFF
. | TRBD2 | TRBJ2-4 | 15 | TRBV19 | TGTGCCAGTAGACTAGCGGGGGGGCCCAAAAACATTCAGTACTTC | CASRLAGGPKNIQYF
. | TRBD1 | TRBJ1-5 | 19 | TRBV12-5 | TGTGCTAGTGGTTTGACCACACACTGGGGACAGGGTTTAGGTCAGCCCCAGCATTTT | CASGLTTHWGQGLGQPQHF
. | TRBD1 | TRBJ1-5 | 15 | TRBV5-6 | TGTGCCAGCAGCTATACCGGGACAGTCAATCAGCCCCAGCATTTT | CASSYTGTVNQPQHF
. | TRBD2 | TRBJ2-3 | 15 | TRBV18 | TGTGCCAGCTCGTCTCTAGCGGAGGGCGGGGATACGCAGTATTTT | CASSSLAEGGDTQYF
once | TRBD2 | TRBJ2-7 | 14 | TRBV7-9 | TGTGCCAGCAGCTCGCCCCGGGGGGGGGCCGAGCAGTACTTC | CASSSPRGGAEQYF
. | TRBD2 | TRBJ2-5 | 15 | TRBV10-3 | TGTGCCATCAGTGAGTCGAATTCTAGCGGAGAGACCCAGTACTTC | CAISESNSSGETQYF
. | TRBD1 | TRBJ1-1 | 14 | TRBV6-5 | TGTGCCAGCAGCAGGGGACAGGGTAACACTGAAGCTTTCTTT | CASSRGQGNTEAFF
. | TRBD1 | TRBJ2-1 | 14 | TRBV14 | TGTGCCAGCCGAAACCAGACAGGGGGCGTTGAGCAGTTCTTC | CASRNQTGGVEQFF
. | . | TRBJ1-2 | 13 | TRBV30 | TGTGCCTGGAGTGAGTGGGGAGGAGAGGGCTACACCTTC | CAWSEWGGEGYTF
. | TRBD1 | TRBJ1-1 | 17 | TRBV7-9 | TGTTCCAGCAGCTTCGGGACAGGGAATTTCATGAACACTGAAGCTTTCTTT | CSSSFGTGNFMNTEAFF
. | . | TRBJ2-3 | 14 | TRBV6-5 | TGTGCCAGCAGCCCATGGCGGCTCGGAAATACGCAGTATTTT | CASSPWRLGNTQYF
. | . | TRBJ1-5 | 15 | TRBV30 | TGTGCCTGGAGTGTACTAGGCACCCTCAATCAGCCCCAGCATTTT | CAWSVLGTLNQPQHF